Below, 21 T cell receptor beta chains from the same sample are listed, as sequenced in a study of human T cells and chemical hapten exposure. Using its own MiXCR run on the 5' RACE reads, TCRdb lists one record per CDR3 protein. The sample shows about 81,000 distinct CDR3 sequences, about 8.4% of them seen only once. It was unfractionated whole blood from which total RNA was extracted. Receptors were obtained from a male donor in good health.

This chain uses TRBV18 with TRBJ2-7; possible D gene TRBD1, 5 bases. Trimming left V 1 base short and J 2 bases short, with 6 bases between. There are 13 residues in the CDR3. Germline loops: CDR1 KGHSH, CDR2 LQKENI. The CDR3 DNA is TGTGCCAGCTCACCACAGGGGACCTACGAGCAGTACTTC. Translating it yields CASSPQGTYEQYF.

This clonotype was observed many times. The chain couples TRBV7-8 to TRBJ2-7, with no clear D. V shed 4 bases and J shed 2 bases, with 6 bases lying between them. The CDR3 length is 12 residues. The V gene's germline CDR1 is SGHVS and CDR2 FQNEAQ. CDR3 sequence reads: CASSSAPYEQYF. The CDR3, as DNA: TGTGCCAGCAGCTCCGCCCCCTACGAGCAGTACTTC.

The chain has TRBV6-2 or TRBV6-3 and TRBJ2-3; D unclear. CDR1 and CDR2 from the germline V gene are MNHEY and SVGEGT. This CDR3 has 11 amino acids. Between the trimmed V and J ends, which lost 0 bases and 9 bases, there was a span of 4 bases. The CDR3 region is CASSYSETQYF. The CDR3 bases are TGTGCCAGCAGTTACTCCGAGACGCAGTATTTT.

CDR3 DNA sequence: TGTGCCAGCAGCGCAAAAACGGGACACGGAAGGTCCGGCTACACCTTC. As protein: CASSAKTGHGRSGYTF. The rearrangement links TRBV7-3 to TRBJ1-2, with D possibly being TRBD1 (6 bases). The CDR3 contains 16 residues. V lost 5 bases to trimming and J lost 8 bases, with 24 bases between them. The germline V gene has CDR1 SGHTA and CDR2 FQGTGA.

This clonotype was observed at least ten times. V is TRBV7-3 and J is TRBJ2-1; possible D gene TRBD2, 5 bases. V was pared by 5 bases and J by 1 base, with 12 bases between. This CDR3 is built from 15 residues. Looked up from germline, CDR1 is SGHTA and CDR2 is FQGTGA. The CDR3 protein is CASSQAVLSYNEQFF. The DNA for the CDR3 is TGTGCCAGCAGCCAAGCGGTCTTATCCTACAATGAGCAGTTCTTC.

This clonotype came up a few times. This chain uses TRBV6-2 or TRBV6-3 with TRBJ1-2; 10 bases match TRBD1. J lost 6 bases, V lost 0 bases, and 7 bases had no gene match. This CDR3 has 16 residues. The V gene's germline CDR1 is MNHEY and CDR2 SVGEGT. CDR3 bases: TGTGCCAGCAGTTACTCGGTAACCGGGACAGGGGATGGCTACACCTTC. Translation gives CASSYSVTGTGDGYTF.

This clonotype was detected a few times. The rearrangement joins TRBV5-4 to TRBJ2-7; tentatively, D is TRBD1 (5 bases). This CDR3 is 15 amino acids long. Trimming took off 2 bases at V and 2 bases at J, with 14 bases between the two ends. Germline CDR1 is SGHNT and CDR2 is YYREEE (reference sequence). CDR3 residues: CASSFGSTGPYEQYF. Written as DNA, the CDR3 is TGTGCCAGCAGCTTCGGTAGTACAGGACCCTACGAGCAGTACTTC.

V gene TRBV7-9 combines with J gene TRBJ1-6; tentative D call: TRBD1 (6 bases). Trimming pared 5 bases from V and 8 bases from J, leaving 13 bases between. CDR1 is SEHNR and CDR2 is FQNEAQ in the germline V gene (reference sequence). The CDR3 sequence is 14 residues long. This CDR3 is CASSPQGRDSPLHF. The CDR3 DNA reads as TGTGCCAGCAGCCCTCAGGGGCGAGATTCACCCCTCCACTTT.

This clonotype was found many times. The genes are TRBV5-1 and TRBJ2-5, with D tentatively TRBD2 (7 bases). Trimming stripped 0 bases from V and 0 bases from J, with 9 bases between. This CDR3 comprises 15 residues. Germline V gene sequence: CDR1 SGHRS, CDR2 YFSETQ. The CDR3 DNA reads TGCGCCAGCAGCTTGGCCGGGGGGCACCAAGAGACCCAGTACTTC. This translates into CASSLAGGHQETQYF.

This clonotype was counted many times. This chain uses TRBV7-2 with TRBJ2-7; possibly TRBD1 for D (6 bases). V dropped 4 bases and J dropped 1 base, with 14 bases sitting between them. The CDR3 has 15 residues. The germline V gene encodes CDR1 SGHTA and CDR2 FQGNSA. The CDR3 nucleotides read TGTGCCAGCAGCTGGGGGCACGGTATATCCTACGAGCAGTACTTC. Its protein is CASSWGHGISYEQYF.

This clonotype was observed a handful of times. The chain is built from TRBV7-2 and TRBJ1-1; the match to TRBD1 covers 7 bases. With 5 bases clipped from V and 4 bases from J, the junction kept 4 bases outside the gene matches. CDR1 and CDR2 from the germline V gene are SGHTA and FQGNSA. The CDR3 is 13 residues long. The chain's CDR3 is CASSLNRGTEAFF. In DNA form, the CDR3 reads TGTGCCAGCAGCCTTAACAGGGGCACTGAAGCTTTCTTT.

The chain couples TRBV14 to TRBJ2-5, with TRBD2 matching 9 bases. This CDR3 is built from 17 residues. The germline gives CDR1 SGHDN, CDR2 FVKESK. V gave up 3 bases and J gave up 0 bases; unmatched junction bases: 8. The CDR3 reads CASSHGQRGAYQETQYF. The CDR3 DNA follows: TGTGCCAGCAGCCATGGCCAGCGGGGGGCCTACCAAGAGACCCAGTACTTC.

This clonotype has more than one count but fewer than ten. V and J are TRBV5-1 and TRBJ1-1; weak D call: TRBD1 (6 bases). The CDR3 totals 15 residues. Per germline, CDR1 SGHRS and CDR2 YFSETQ. Between the trimmed V and J ends, which lost 4 bases and 1 base, there was a span of 14 bases. Here the CDR3 DNA reads TGCGCCAGCAGCGAAAGGGACACTTGGAACACTGAAGCTTTCTTT. It specifies CASSERDTWNTEAFF.

This chain connects TRBV4-3 to TRBJ2-1; maybe TRBD1 (6 bases). The CDR3 contains 14 residues. Germline CDR1 and CDR2: LGHNA and YSLEER. V lost 4 bases to trimming and J lost 4 bases, with 11 bases between them. The CDR3 DNA sequence: TGCGCCAGCAGCCCTAGGCAGGGGTACAATGAGCAGTTCTTC. Translating gives CASSPRQGYNEQFF.

This chain links TRBV29-1 with TRBJ1-1; D perhaps matches TRBD1 (5 bases). Germline values: CDR1 SQVTM, CDR2 ANQGSEA. V lost 7 bases and J 4 bases, leaving 13 bases between the germline ends. The CDR3 covers 12 residues. CDR3 bases: TGCAGCGGGGGGGGGGGATCCACTGAAGCTTTCTTT. This translates into CSGGGGSTEAFF.

This clonotype was recorded many times. This chain connects TRBV28 to TRBJ2-7, with D possibly being TRBD1 (6 bases). This CDR3 has 14 amino acids. V dropped 2 bases and J dropped 2 bases, with 10 bases sitting between them. The germline gives CDR1 MDHEN, CDR2 SYDVKM. CDR3: CASSLGGPTYEQYF. In DNA form, the CDR3 reads TGTGCCAGCAGTTTAGGGGGCCCCACCTACGAGCAGTACTTC.

At least ten counts were recorded for this clonotype. The chain joins TRBV6-6 to TRBJ2-3; D gene ambiguous. This CDR3 region has 15 residues. V was shortened by 0 bases and J by 2 bases, with 9 bases between the two germline ends. Germline CDR1 reads MNHNY; CDR2 reads SVGAGI (reference sequence). The CDR3 nucleotides are TGTGCCAGCAGTTACTCGAATAGCTACACAGATACGCAGTATTTT. Translating it yields CASSYSNSYTDTQYF.

The sample holds a few counts of this clonotype. The chain joins TRBV13 to TRBJ1-1; 7 bases map to TRBD1. CDR1 is PRHDT and CDR2 is FYEKMQ in the germline V gene (reference sequence). V was pared by 5 bases and J by 2 bases, with 8 bases of the junction left unmatched. The CDR3 runs 15 residues. The CDR3 bases are TGTGCCAGCAGCACCCCGACAGGGCGAAACACTGAAGCTTTCTTT. Translated, it gives CASSTPTGRNTEAFF.

V usage is TRBV12-3 or TRBV12-4 and J usage is TRBJ1-5; unclear D gene. The V and J ends lost 5 bases and 2 bases respectively, with 10 bases between them. The CDR3 is made up of 14 amino acids. As DNA, the CDR3 is TGTGCCAGCAGTCCTAGACCCGGCAATCAGCCCCAGCATTTT. This translates into CASSPRPGNQPQHF.

The chain has TRBV5-6 and TRBJ2-5; D perhaps matches TRBD2 (6 bases). The CDR3 covers 13 residues. In germline, CDR1 is SGHDT, CDR2 YYEEEE. V lost 4 bases and J lost 5, with 12 bases in between. CDR3 residues: CASSIGGPETQYF. CDR3 bases: TGTGCCAGCAGCATAGGAGGGCCGGAGACCCAGTACTTC.

This clonotype appeared many times. CDR3 in amino acids: CASSLTGNAYNEQFF. DNA of the CDR3: TGCGCCAGCAGCCTGACTGGGAACGCCTACAATGAGCAGTTCTTC. This sequence joins TRBV5-1 and TRBJ2-1; no clear D gene. The V end was cut by 4 bases, the J end by 2 bases, with 13 bases between. Germline lookup yields CDR1 SGHRS and CDR2 YFSETQ. The CDR3 contains 15 residues.